A selection of T cell receptor beta chains follows, all from one sample in a study of cytomegalovirus exposure and HLA in healthy donors. Produced via immunoSEQ multiplex PCR; TCRdb's table is partial and in-frame only. The table shows about 89,000 clones, with 75% to 80% occurring only once. Specimen: PBMCs. These receptors originate from a man younger than 40 in good health and CMV-seronegative. Each CDR3 is given with its conserved first and last residue. Fields, in order: CDR3 protein, CDR3 DNA, J gene, V gene, clone size, D gene. A D gene is named only where the DNA matches it firmly. Clone size, where shown, is once, few, many, or a class for clones that have expanded.

CASSPPGCTGELFF,TGTGCCAGCAGCCCCCCAGGTTGTACCGGGGAGCTGTTTTTT,TRBJ2-2,TRBV28,once,NA
CASSPLSGGRSYNEQFF,TGTGCCAGTAGTCCCCTATCGGGCGGGAGGTCCTACAATGAGCAGTTCTTC,TRBJ2-1,TRBV19,once,TRBD2
CASSLAGTVNTEAFF,TGTGCCAGCAGCTTAGCGGGGACAGTGAACACTGAAGCTTTCTTT,TRBJ1-1,TRBV7-9,NA,TRBD1
CASSLEGQGGYGYTF,TGCGCCAGCAGCTTGGAAGGACAGGGGGGCTATGGCTACACCTTC,TRBJ1-2,TRBV5-1,few,TRBD1
CASSQTGTGLSNGYTF,TGTGCCAGCAGCCAAACCGGGACAGGGTTAAGTAATGGCTACACCTTC,TRBJ1-2,TRBV4-2,NA,TRBD1
CASSDNYGYTF,TGTGCCAGCTCGGACAATTATGGCTACACCTTC,TRBJ1-2,TRBV18,NA,NA
CAWRDGLAGEQYF,TGTGCCTGGAGGGACGGGCTAGCGGGGGAGCAGTACTTC,TRBJ2-7,TRBV30,once,TRBD2
CASRSDRVGNEQFF,TGTGCCAGCAGGTCGGACAGGGTTGGAAATGAGCAGTTCTTC,TRBJ2-1,TRBV6-1,NA,TRBD1
CASRFTVTDTQYF,TGCGCCAGCAGGTTCACGGTCACAGATACGCAGTATTTT,TRBJ2-3,TRBV5-1,NA,NA
CASTVKPGSNTGELFF,TGTGCCAGCACCGTTAAACCGGGATCGAACACCGGGGAGCTGTTTTTT,TRBJ2-2,TRBV27,few,NA
CASSPQPGEATDTQYF,TGCGCCAGCAGCCCCCAGCCGGGAGAAGCCACAGATACGCAGTATTTT,TRBJ2-3,TRBV5-1,once,NA
CASRIEVGSYNSPLHF,TGTGCCAGCAGGATAGAGGTGGGCTCCTATAATTCACCCCTCCACTTT,TRBJ1-6,TRBV2,few,NA
CASSFNPYRPSEAFF,TGTGCCAGCAGCTTCAATCCCTACAGGCCGAGTGAAGCTTTCTTT,TRBJ1-1,TRBV11-2,NA,NA
CASGGGITNTGELFF,TGTGCCTCCGGGGGGGGCATCACGAACACCGGGGAGCTGTTTTTT,TRBJ2-2,TRBV10-3,NA,TRBD2
CASSQGMGTSGAEQFF,TGCGCCAGCAGCCAAGGAATGGGGACTAGCGGGGCTGAGCAGTTCTTC,TRBJ2-1,TRBV4-1,NA,TRBD2
CASSLGAELYEQYF,TGTGCCAGCAGTTTAGGAGCGGAACTCTACGAGCAGTACTTC,TRBJ2-7,TRBV27,NA,NA
CATSENLEKQYF,TGTGCCACCAGCGAGAACCTAGAAAAGCAGTACTTC,TRBJ2-7,TRBV15,NA,NA
CASSERTGTGGFTDTQYF,TGTGCCAGCAGTGAACGGACCGGGACAGGGGGCTTCACAGATACGCAGTATTTT,TRBJ2-3,TRBV25-1,once,TRBD1
CASSITSGSYEQYF,TGTGCCAGTAGTATAACTAGCGGGAGCTACGAGCAGTACTTC,TRBJ2-7,TRBV19,NA,TRBD2
CASRDPQGHTEAFF,TGCGCCAGCAGGGACCCCCAGGGGCACACTGAAGCTTTCTTT,TRBJ1-1,TRBV5-1,NA,NA
CASLTGPNYGYTF,TGTGCCAGCCTGACAGGGCCTAACTATGGCTACACCTTC,TRBJ1-2,TRBV19,NA,TRBD1
CASSVGAPFGRTNGYTF,TGTGCCAGCAGCGTAGGGGCCCCGTTCGGGAGAACCAATGGCTACACCTTC,TRBJ1-2,TRBV9,NA,NA
CASRSHVGGETQYF,TGTGCCAGCAGATCACACGTGGGAGGAGAGACCCAGTACTTC,TRBJ2-5,TRBV5-4,NA,NA
CASSQEGQGMITDTQYF,TGTGCCAGCAGCCAAGAAGGACAGGGGATGATAACAGATACGCAGTATTTT,TRBJ2-3,TRBV4-2,NA,TRBD1
CASSPNRFSNQPQHF,TGTGCCAGCTCACCCAACAGGTTTAGCAATCAGCCCCAGCATTTT,TRBJ1-5,TRBV6-1,few,NA
CASSRGLAGENPGELFF,TGTGCCAGCAGCCGGGGACTAGCGGGAGAGAATCCCGGGGAGCTGTTTTTT,TRBJ2-2,TRBV5-4,NA,TRBD2
CASSVVPGGNEQYF,TGCGCCAGCAGTGTCGTGCCAGGGGGCAACGAGCAGTACTTC,TRBJ2-7,TRBV10-1,NA,TRBD1
CASSLGGHGYSGNTIYF,TGTGCCAGCAGCTTGGGGGGGCACGGGTACTCTGGAAACACCATATATTTT,TRBJ1-3,TRBV7-9,NA,NA
CASRDYTTDTQYF,TGTGCCAGCCGGGACTACACAACAGATACGCAGTATTTT,TRBJ2-3,TRBV2,NA,TRBD2
CASSQERSRLAGNNEQFF,TGTGCCAGCAGCCAAGAACGGTCTAGGCTAGCGGGAAACAATGAGCAGTTCTTC,TRBJ2-1,TRBV4-2,NA,TRBD2
CASSPDRGQSPLHF,TGTGCCAGCAGTCCCGACAGGGGGCAGTCACCCCTCCACTTT,TRBJ1-6,TRBV11-2,NA,TRBD1
CASSEEGRPTDTQYF,TGTGCCAGCAGTGAAGAAGGCAGGCCCACAGATACGCAGTATTTT,TRBJ2-3,TRBV2,NA,NA
CASSLAQASYEQYF,TGTGCCAGCAGTTTAGCACAGGCCTCCTACGAGCAGTACTTC,TRBJ2-7,TRBV28,NA,NA
CASSLDAGTGNTIYF,TGCGCCAGCAGCTTGGATGCAGGGACTGGAAACACCATATATTTT,TRBJ1-3,TRBV5-1,NA,NA
CASSLGGLLASETQYF,TGTGCCAGCAGCTTAGGCGGCCTACTAGCGTCAGAGACCCAGTACTTC,TRBJ2-5,TRBV7-9,NA,TRBD2
CASSMLRDRGTRGPQHF,TGTGCCAGTAGTATGCTCCGGGACAGGGGGACGCGTGGGCCCCAGCATTTT,TRBJ1-5,TRBV19,NA,TRBD1
CASSPTLSRTGELFF,TGTGCCAGCAGCCCTACCCTCTCCCGCACCGGGGAGCTGTTTTTT,TRBJ2-2,TRBV11-2,NA,NA
CASSLWQANEKLFF,TGCGCCAGCAGCTTGTGGCAAGCTAATGAAAAACTGTTTTTT,TRBJ1-4,TRBV5-1,NA,NA
CASSSRGNTEAFF,TGTGCCAGTAGTAGCAGGGGAAACACTGAAGCTTTCTTT,TRBJ1-1,TRBV19,few,NA
CATSRDRGGTGELFF,TGTGCCACCAGCAGGGACAGGGGGGGAACCGGGGAGCTGTTTTTT,TRBJ2-2,TRBV15,NA,TRBD1
CASSLGRLALKNQETQYF,TGTGCCAGCAGCTTAGGTCGTCTAGCCCTAAAGAACCAAGAGACCCAGTACTTC,TRBJ2-5,TRBV7-9,NA,NA
CASSVRGQGGDYEQYF,TGTGCCAGCAGTGTACGGGGACAGGGGGGGGACTACGAGCAGTACTTC,TRBJ2-7,TRBV6-1,few,TRBD1
CSVDGQGNFEAFF,TGCAGCGTCGATGGACAGGGAAACTTCGAAGCTTTCTTT,TRBJ1-1,TRBV29-1,few,TRBD1
CASREGQGSGNTIYF,TGTGCCAGCAGAGAGGGACAGGGATCTGGAAACACCATATATTTT,TRBJ1-3,TRBV6-1,NA,TRBD1
CSAREIYEQYF,TGCAGTGCTAGGGAGATTTACGAGCAGTACTTC,TRBJ2-7,TRBV20-1,once,NA
CASSLADSGLAHTDTQYF,TGTGCCAGCAGCTTGGCCGATAGCGGACTAGCGCACACAGATACGCAGTATTTT,TRBJ2-3,TRBV5-5,few,TRBD2
CASSPEAAKNIQYF,TGTGCCAGCAGCCCGGAGGCGGCCAAAAACATTCAGTACTTC,TRBJ2-4,TRBV6-5,few,NA
CASSPTGNEQFF,TGTGCCAGCAGCCCTACGGGGAATGAGCAGTTCTTC,TRBJ2-1,TRBV7-8,NA,NA
CASSVRTGTENEQFF,TGTGCCAGCAGCGTCAGGACAGGGACGGAGAATGAGCAGTTCTTC,TRBJ2-1,TRBV5-4,NA,TRBD1
CASSPDYRPYNEQFF,TGTGCCAGCAGCCCTGACTACCGACCCTACAATGAGCAGTTCTTC,TRBJ2-1,TRBV7-9,NA,NA